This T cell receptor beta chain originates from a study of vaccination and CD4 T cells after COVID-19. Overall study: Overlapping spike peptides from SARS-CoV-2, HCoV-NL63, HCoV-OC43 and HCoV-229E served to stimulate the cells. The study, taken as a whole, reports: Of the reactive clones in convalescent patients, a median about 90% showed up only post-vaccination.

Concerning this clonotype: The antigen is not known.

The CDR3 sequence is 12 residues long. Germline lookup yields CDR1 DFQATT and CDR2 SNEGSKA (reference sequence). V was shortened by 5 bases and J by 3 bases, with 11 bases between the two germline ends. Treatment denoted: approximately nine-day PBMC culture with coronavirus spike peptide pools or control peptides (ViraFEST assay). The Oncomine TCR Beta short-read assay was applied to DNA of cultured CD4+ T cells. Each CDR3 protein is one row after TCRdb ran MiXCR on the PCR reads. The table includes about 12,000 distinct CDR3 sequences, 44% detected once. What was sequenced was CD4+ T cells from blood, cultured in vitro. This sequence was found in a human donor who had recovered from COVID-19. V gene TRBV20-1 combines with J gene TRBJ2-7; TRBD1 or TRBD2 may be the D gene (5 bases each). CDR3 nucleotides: TGCAGTGCTGGGACCGCACACTACGAGCAGTACTTC. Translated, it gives CSAGTAHYEQYF.